This entry describes one TCR beta chain. This record belongs to a study of blood T cell repertoires in COVID-19. Original methodology: For nucleated cells, counts were estimated from reference gene primer amplification. TCRdb's table, derived via immunoSEQ multiplex PCR, lists solely in-frame clones and lacks some. The V and J calls and clone size are taken from that table; D and trimming were inferred from the DNA. Here the sample spans around 260,000 clones, roughly 90% being singletons. Source material: peripheral blood. This clonotype was sampled from a man in his fifties or sixties who had recovered from COVID-19.

The CDR3 loop is CASSNHQQTLGQGYLNSYEQYF. The DNA of the CDR3 is TGTGCCAGCAGCAACCATCAGCAAACCTTGGGACAGGGATACCTCAATTCCTACGAGCAGTACTTC. The chain couples TRBV21-1 to TRBJ2-7; the table calls TRBD1, which could not be checked here. TRBV21-1 is described as a pseudogene. CDR3 length: 22 residues.